These T cell receptor beta chains were read from a single sample in a study of vaccination and CD4 T cells after COVID-19. A single record per CDR3 protein comes from TCRdb applying MiXCR to the PCR reads. The sample contains around 10,000 distinct CDR3 sequences, about 50% of which appear only once. Antigens of these TCRs are unknown. Sequencing was carried out using CD4+ T cells from blood, cultured in vitro. These receptors were collected from a human donor who had recovered from COVID-19. CDR3s include the opening cysteine and the closing phenylalanine or tryptophan.

j_call,v_call,cdr3_aa
TRBJ1-6,TRBV9,CASSTGANSPLHF
TRBJ2-5,TRBV2,CASSVGLAGGPGETQYF
TRBJ2-3,TRBV7-2,CASSLGTDRSTDTQYF
TRBJ2-1,TRBV24-1,CATSDTSGPEYNEQFF
TRBJ1-6,TRBV20-1,CSARDAQARSYNSPLHF
TRBJ2-7,TRBV27,CASSPKQGVRGYEQYF
TRBJ1-4,TRBV15,CATSRDGRGEKLFF
TRBJ2-5,TRBV10-3,CAISGYRGQETQYF
TRBJ2-3,TRBV7-2,CASSLAGLSTDTQYF
TRBJ2-7,TRBV28,CASSFRFSYEQYF
TRBJ1-1,TRBV11-1,CASSPGTGDTEAFF
TRBJ2-3,TRBV20-1,CSARLAGSTDTQYF
TRBJ1-2,TRBV7-2,CASSFAQQGNNGYTF
TRBJ2-7,TRBV7-8,CASGTGPRGGYEQYF
TRBJ1-2,TRBV6-1,CASTRGRDYGYTF
TRBJ2-7,TRBV28,CASSSPSSPRSYEQYF
TRBJ2-1,TRBV20-1,CSARERARPMKDEQFF
TRBJ2-2,TRBV6-5,CASSFLRGRDLPTNTGELFF
TRBJ1-6,TRBV5-1,CASSLESQNSPLHF
TRBJ1-2,TRBV19,CASSIVQGAANYGYTF
TRBJ1-3,TRBV6-5,CASSYSGGGNTIYF
TRBJ2-6,TRBV7-9,CASSPGTGRVLTF
TRBJ2-1,TRBV18,CASSPPYSAEAMGYNEQFF
TRBJ2-2,TRBV24-1,CATSEPGGRTGELFF
TRBJ2-3,TRBV7-9,CASRKRGALDTQYF
TRBJ1-6,TRBV4-1,CASSQDPVLKGNSPLHF
TRBJ1-6,TRBV27,CASSLGSRGAYNSPLHF
TRBJ2-3,TRBV6-5,CASSYSGDTQYF
TRBJ2-7,TRBV20-1,CSALTDLPPYEQYF
TRBJ1-5,TRBV6-1,CASRAGVGNQPQHF
TRBJ2-5,TRBV12-3/TRBV12-4,CASSFGLAEETQYF
TRBJ2-2,TRBV11-3,CASSVTGTGTGELFF
TRBJ2-3,TRBV6-5,CASSSQSGADTQYF